This TCR beta chain derives from a study of blood T cell repertoires in COVID-19. Sequencing used immunoSEQ multiplex PCR; TCRdb keeps in-frame clones, though not all of them. Found here are 300,000 to 350,000 clones, around 90% of them singletons; the top ten hold more than 7.5%. CDR1 is MNHNY, CDR2 SVGAGI, per germline (reference sequence). Trimming cost V 5 bases and J 4 bases, with 14 bases left between them. This CDR3 has 14 amino acids. This sequence joins TRBV6-6 and TRBJ1-2; tentative D call: TRBD1 (6 bases). This receptor was identified in a man aged 30 to 45 with COVID-19, enrolled during active disease. Sequencing was done on a sample of peripheral blood. CDR3 in amino acids: CASSGQLGSYGYTF. As DNA, the CDR3 is TGTGCCAGCAGTGGACAGCTAGGAAGCTATGGCTACACCTTC.